What follows are 15 T cell receptor beta chains derived from one specimen sequenced in a study of blood T cell repertoires in COVID-19. Produced via immunoSEQ multiplex PCR; TCRdb's table is partial and in-frame only. The table includes roughly 210,000 clones, about 85% detected once. Sequenced input: peripheral blood. Receptors were obtained from an elderly woman with COVID-19, enrolled during active disease.

The chain has TRBV19 and TRBJ1-4; a weak D match, TRBD1 (5 bases). From germline, CDR1 is LNHDA and CDR2 SQIVND (reference sequence). CDR3 length: 15 amino acids. V lost 5 bases and J 5 bases, leaving 15 bases between the germline ends. The CDR3: CASSYRDWENEKLFF. The DNA of the CDR3 is TGTGCCAGTAGTTACCGGGACTGGGAAAATGAAAAACTGTTTTTT.

This clone was detected once. This rearrangement joins TRBV28 to TRBJ2-7, with 7 positions matching TRBD1. Germline CDR1 is MDHEN and CDR2 is SYDVKM. V shed 6 bases and J 0 bases; nucleotides not matched to a gene: 5. This CDR3 has 14 amino acids. The CDR3 loop is CASRPGQNSYEQYF. The CDR3 coding sequence is TGTGCCAGCAGGCCGGGACAGAACTCCTACGAGCAGTACTTC.

This chain links TRBV19 with TRBJ2-1, with TRBD1 identical over 9 bases. The CDR3 has 15 amino acids. Germline CDR1 is LNHDA and CDR2 is SQIVND (reference sequence). V lost 5 bases to trimming and J lost 6 bases; unmatched junction nucleotides: 8. The CDR3 spells CASSPPGQGGNEQFF. CDR3 sequence (DNA): TGTGCCAGTAGTCCTCCGGGACAGGGAGGCAATGAGCAGTTCTTC.

The rearrangement links TRBV5-1 to TRBJ2-1, with a tentative D call TRBD1 (7 bases). Trimming took 3 bases from V and 6 from J, leaving 16 bases between them. The CDR3 has 15 residues. CDR1 and CDR2 (germline): SGHRS, YFSETQ. CDR3 residues: CASSSGGTDLNEQFF. Here the CDR3 DNA reads TGCGCCAGCAGCTCTGGGGGGACAGACCTCAATGAGCAGTTCTTC.

V is TRBV12-3 or TRBV12-4 and J is TRBJ1-2; TRBD1 is a possible D gene (5 bases). The CDR3 covers 12 residues. The V end was cut by 2 bases, the J end by 8 bases, with 9 bases between. CDR3 nucleotide sequence: TGTGCCAGCAGTTTAAACAGGAACGGCTACACCTTC. Translated, it gives CASSLNRNGYTF.

V and J are TRBV2 and TRBJ1-2, with D perhaps matching TRBD1 (5 bases). V dropped 3 bases and J dropped 4 bases, with 15 bases sitting between them. CDR3 length: 15 residues. Germline loops: CDR1 SNHLY, CDR2 FYNNEI. CDR3: CASSERQGTSYGYTF. CDR3 nucleotides: TGTGCCAGCAGTGAGAGGCAGGGAACGAGCTATGGCTACACCTTC.

The chain links TRBV5-1 to TRBJ1-5; D is ambiguous. The CDR3 runs to 15 residues. V lost 0 bases, J lost 7 bases, and 14 bases lay in between. Germline CDR1 SGHRS, CDR2 YFSETQ. This chain's CDR3 is CASSLVGSPGQPQHF. CDR3 bases: TGCGCCAGCAGCTTGGTCGGGAGCCCGGGGCAGCCCCAGCATTTT.

In its sample, this clone was seen a few times. The gene calls are TRBV24-1 and TRBJ1-1, with TRBD1 matching 9 bases. The germline CDR1 and CDR2 sequences are KGHDR and SFDVKD. The CDR3 runs 13 residues. V lost 10 bases to trimming and J lost 3 bases; unmatched junction nucleotides: 5. CDR3 amino acids: CATRTGAYTEAFF. CDR3 DNA: TGTGCCACTAGGACAGGGGCCTACACTGAAGCTTTCTTT.

The rearrangement joins TRBV5-1 to TRBJ2-5; 8 bases are a match to TRBD1. Trimming at V came to 4 bases and at J to 3 bases, leaving 5 bases not matched to a gene. The CDR3 covers 14 residues. CDR1 and CDR2 (germline): SGHRS, YFSETQ. The CDR3 DNA sequence: TGCGCCAGCAGCCCGGGGGACAGGAAAGAGACCCAGTACTTC. This sequence encodes CASSPGDRKETQYF.

This clone has a handful of counts. The chain recombines TRBV3-1 (or the pseudogene TRBV3-2) with TRBJ2-7; 10 bases are shared with TRBD1. Germline V gene sequence: CDR1 LGHDT, CDR2 YNNKEL (reference sequence). V gave up 1 base and J gave up 6 bases; unmatched junction bases: 3. The CDR3 length is 14 residues. CDR3 residues: CASSQAGTGAEQYF. For the CDR3, the DNA is TGTGCCAGCAGCCAAGCCGGGACAGGGGCCGAGCAGTACTTC.

This chain links TRBV21-1 with TRBJ2-5; the table gives TRBD1 as D, unverified against the DNA. TRBV21-1 is given as a pseudogene. The CDR3 has 18 amino acids. The CDR3 coding sequence is TGTGCCAGCAGCAAGCCCCAAAGGACAGGGGAGGGACAAGAGACCCAGTACTTC. Translated: CASSKPQRTGEGQETQYF.

The V call is TRBV7-2, the J call TRBJ2-4; 13 nucleotides align to TRBD2. The germline V gene has CDR1 SGHTA and CDR2 FQGNSA. The V segment lost 3 bases and the J segment 4 bases; nucleotides outside the gene matches: 6. The CDR3 spans 17 residues. The CDR3 DNA reads TGTGCCAGCAGCTTCACTAGCGGGGGGGAAGGGAAAAACATTCAGTACTTC. It yields the protein CASSFTSGGEGKNIQYF.

V usage is TRBV18 and J usage is TRBJ2-4; D is perhaps TRBD2 (5 bases). Trimming left V 2 bases short and J 6 bases short, with 5 bases between. This CDR3 has 12 amino acids. Germline V gives CDR1 KGHSH, CDR2 LQKENI. The chain's CDR3 is CASSPEGNIQYF. In DNA form, the CDR3 reads TGTGCCAGCTCACCAGAGGGAAACATTCAGTACTTC.

V and J are TRBV5-4 and TRBJ2-1; D might be TRBD1 (6 bases). Trimming shortened V by 6 bases and J by 0 bases, and 10 bases separated the two germline ends. The CDR3 contains 14 residues. The germline V gene has CDR1 SGHNT and CDR2 YYREEE (reference sequence). The CDR3 nucleotides read TGTGCCAGCAACCCGACAGGCTCCTACAATGAGCAGTTCTTC. It is translated as CASNPTGSYNEQFF.

V and J are TRBV5-4 and TRBJ2-7, with D tentatively TRBD1 (6 bases). CDR3 length: 12 residues. V gave up 4 bases and J gave up 4 bases, with 9 bases separating them. Germline V gene sequence: CDR1 SGHNT, CDR2 YYREEE (reference sequence). CDR3 nucleotide sequence: TGTGCCAGCAGCAGAGGACAGTACGAGCAGTACTTC. Protein: CASSRGQYEQYF.